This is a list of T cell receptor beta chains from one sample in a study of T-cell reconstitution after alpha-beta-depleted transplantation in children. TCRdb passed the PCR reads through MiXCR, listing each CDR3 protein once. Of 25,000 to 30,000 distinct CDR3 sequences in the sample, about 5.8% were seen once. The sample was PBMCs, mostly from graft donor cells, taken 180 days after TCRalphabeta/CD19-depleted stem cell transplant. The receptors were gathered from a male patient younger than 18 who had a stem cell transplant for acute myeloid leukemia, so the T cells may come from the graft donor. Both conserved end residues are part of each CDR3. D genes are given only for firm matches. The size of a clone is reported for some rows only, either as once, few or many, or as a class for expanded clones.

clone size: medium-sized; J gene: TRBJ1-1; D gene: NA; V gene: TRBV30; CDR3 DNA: TGTGCCTGGAGTGGCGACACTGAAGCTTTCTTT; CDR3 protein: CAWSGDTEAFF
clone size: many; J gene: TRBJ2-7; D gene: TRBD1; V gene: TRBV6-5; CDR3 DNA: TGTGCCAGCAGTTGGACAGGGCAATCCTACGAGCAGTACTTC; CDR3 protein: CASSWTGQSYEQYF
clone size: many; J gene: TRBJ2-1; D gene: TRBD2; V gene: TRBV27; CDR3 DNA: TGTGCCAGCAGTTTTCGACAGACGGTAACTAGCGGGAATTTAGGTCGGAATGAGCAGTTCTTC; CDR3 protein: CASSFRQTVTSGNLGRNEQFF
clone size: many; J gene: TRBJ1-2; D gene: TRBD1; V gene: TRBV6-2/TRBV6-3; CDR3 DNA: TGTGCCAGCAGACGACAGGGGGCGTATGGCTACACCTTC; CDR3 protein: CASRRQGAYGYTF
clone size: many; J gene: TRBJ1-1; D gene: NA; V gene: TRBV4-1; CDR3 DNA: TGCGCCAGCAGCCAAGACAGGGTCTCTAACACTGAAGCTTTCTTT; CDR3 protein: CASSQDRVSNTEAFF
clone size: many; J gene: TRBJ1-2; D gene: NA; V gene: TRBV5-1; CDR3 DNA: TGCGCCCGCCGGGCCACCCGGCCCTATGGCTACACCTTC; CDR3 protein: CARRATRPYGYTF
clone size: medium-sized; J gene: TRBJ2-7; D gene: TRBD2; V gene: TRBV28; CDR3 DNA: TGTGCCAGCAGTTTACAGCTAGCGGGAGCTAGCGAGCAGTACTTC; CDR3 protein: CASSLQLAGASEQYF
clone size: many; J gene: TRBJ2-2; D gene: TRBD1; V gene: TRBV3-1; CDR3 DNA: TGTGCCAGCAGCCGCGGACAGGGGGGGACCGGGGAGCTGTTTTTT; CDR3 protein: CASSRGQGGTGELFF
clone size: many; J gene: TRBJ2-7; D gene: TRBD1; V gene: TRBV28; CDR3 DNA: TGTGCCAGCAGTTTGACAGGGGAGTTTTTCGAGCAGTACTTC; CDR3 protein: CASSLTGEFFEQYF
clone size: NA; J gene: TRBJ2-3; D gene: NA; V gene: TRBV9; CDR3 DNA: TGTGCCAGCACCTCAGACCCAATAACTAGCACAGATACGCAGTATTTT; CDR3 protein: CASTSDPITSTDTQYF
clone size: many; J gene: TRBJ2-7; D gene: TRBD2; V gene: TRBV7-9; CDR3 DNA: TGTGCCAGCAGCGTTAGCGGGCTCTCCTACGAGCAGTACTTC; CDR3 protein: CASSVSGLSYEQYF
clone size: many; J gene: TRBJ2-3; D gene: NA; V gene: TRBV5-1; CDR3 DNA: TGCGCCAGCAGCTTTGGACAGTACACAGATACGCAGTATTTT; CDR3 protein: CASSFGQYTDTQYF
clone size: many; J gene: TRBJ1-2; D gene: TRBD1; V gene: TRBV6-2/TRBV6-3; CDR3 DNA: TGTGCCAGCGGGAGGCCGGGACAGGGCATTCCGGTCACCTTC; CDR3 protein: CASGRPGQGIPVTF
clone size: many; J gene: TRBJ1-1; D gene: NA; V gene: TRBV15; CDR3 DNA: TGTGCCACCAGCAGAGATCAGGTGAACACTGAAGCTTTCTTT; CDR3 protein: CATSRDQVNTEAFF
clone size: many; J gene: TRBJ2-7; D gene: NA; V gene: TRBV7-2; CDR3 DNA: TGTGCCAGCAGCCGAGGGGGGTCATCCTACGAGCAGTACTTC; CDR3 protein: CASSRGGSSYEQYF
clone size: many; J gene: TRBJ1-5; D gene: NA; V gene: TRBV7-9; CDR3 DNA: TGTGCCAGCAGCCCACAGGACAATCAGCCCCAGCATTTT; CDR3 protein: CASSPQDNQPQHF
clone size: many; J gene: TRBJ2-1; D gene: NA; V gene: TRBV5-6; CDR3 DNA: TGTGCCAGCAGCTTGTACAGCTTAGACTACAATGAGCAGTTCTTC; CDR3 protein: CASSLYSLDYNEQFF
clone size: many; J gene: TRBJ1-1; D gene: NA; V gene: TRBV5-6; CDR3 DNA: TGTGCCAGCAGCTCGCGGGGGGCGACTGAAGCTTTCTTT; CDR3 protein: CASSSRGATEAFF